The 8 T cell receptor beta chains presented below share a single source sample, sequenced in a study of Ad26.COV2.S vaccination and SARS-CoV-2 variants (dated by TCRdb to the early 2020s). Library generation was performed with the immunoSEQ multiplex PCR assay. TCRdb holds this immuneACCESS table with in-frame rearrangements only. Some clones are missing; in checked studies, unresolved V genes explain under half, and the rest has no known cause. In all, the sample holds some 400,000 clones, and about 91% of those were seen once. Jointly, the top ten make up under 2% of the sample. The sample's treatment or condition label is to be understood as: 15 to 20 received Ad26.COV2.S at low or high dose, single or two shots; about 5 received placebo; per-sample allocation not given. Repertoires of vaccine and placebo recipients were sequenced from samples collected on day 63 after the first injection. The sample was peripheral blood, taken in a trial of Ad26.COV2.S vaccine versus placebo. The origin of the receptors is a person between 18 and 65 years old who received the Ad26.COV2.S COVID-19 vaccine or a placebo.

V usage is TRBV12-3 or TRBV12-4 and J usage is TRBJ2-1; D gene uncertain. Trimming removed 2 bases from V and 8 bases from J, with 10 bases in between. The CDR3 length is 13 residues. The CDR3 DNA follows: TGTGCCAGCAGTTTAAATGAGTTGGATGAGCAGTTCTTC. Protein product: CASSLNELDEQFF.

The chain recombines TRBV6-5 with TRBJ2-1, with 8 bases that match TRBD1. The V and J ends lost 2 bases and 9 bases, in that order; junction bases with no gene match: 6. The germline V gene encodes CDR1 MNHEY and CDR2 SVGAGI. The CDR3 contains 14 residues. CDR3 residues: CASSYLQGAGEQFF. The CDR3 nucleotides are TGTGCCAGCAGTTACCTTCAGGGGGCTGGTGAGCAGTTCTTC.

The genes are TRBV5-1 and TRBJ2-7; possibly TRBD2 for D (5 bases). CDR1 is SGHRS, CDR2 YFSETQ, per germline. V was pared by 2 bases and J by 6 bases, with 18 bases between. This CDR3 is built from 15 residues. CDR3 bases: TGCGCCAGCAGCTTAAGGCCCCGAGGTGAGGGCGAGCAGTACTTC. Protein product: CASSLRPRGEGEQYF.

This clone occurred once. The chain is built from TRBV4-3 and TRBJ1-4; the D gene is possibly TRBD1 (5 bases). The length of the CDR3 is 17 residues. Trimming stripped 0 bases from V and 0 bases from J, with 11 bases between. Germline CDR1 LGHNA, CDR2 YSLEER. The CDR3 loop is CASSQEGDGATNEKLFF. CDR3 DNA: TGCGCCAGCAGCCAAGAGGGGGACGGCGCAACTAATGAAAAACTGTTTTTT.

The chain uses TRBV19 and TRBJ1-2; 8 bases fit TRBD1. CDR1 and CDR2 (germline): LNHDA, SQIVND (reference sequence). CDR3 length: 11 amino acids. V lost 8 bases to trimming and J lost 7 bases; unmatched junction nucleotides: 3. CDR3 sequence (DNA): TGTGCCAGTGACGACAGGGGTGGCTACACCTTC. It yields the protein CASDDRGGYTF. The variable domain in full, completed from reference TRBV19 and TRBJ1-2, reads DGGITQSPKYLFRKEGQNVTLSCEQNLNHDAMYWYRQDPGQGLRLIYYSQIVNDFQKGDIAEGYSVSREKKESFPLTVTSAQKNPTAFYLCASDDRGGYTFGSGTRLTVV.

The rearrangement links TRBV9 to TRBJ2-1, with D tentatively TRBD2 (5 bases). The CDR3 consists of 16 residues. V lost 3 bases, J lost 8 bases, and 21 bases lay in between. Germline loops: CDR1 SGDLS, CDR2 YYNGEE. CDR3 amino acids: CASSAADSPLYDEQFF. As DNA, the CDR3 is TGTGCCAGCAGCGCAGCGGACTCACCACTCTATGATGAGCAGTTCTTC. Complete variable domain (other parts from reference TRBV9 and TRBJ2-1): DSGVTQTPKHLITATGQRVTLRCSPRSGDLSVYWYQQSLDQGLQFLIQYYNGEERAKGNILERFSAQQFPDLHSELNLSSLELGDSALYFCASSAADSPLYDEQFFGPGTRLTVL.

The chain carries TRBV20-1 and TRBJ2-1; 7 bases agree with TRBD2. The germline V gene has CDR1 DFQATT and CDR2 SNEGSKA (reference sequence). The CDR3 runs to 11 residues. Losses at the gene ends were 7 bases for V and 8 bases for J; bases not matched to a gene: 5. The CDR3 sequence is CSGTRTYEQFF. CDR3 coding DNA: TGCAGTGGGACTAGGACTTATGAGCAGTTCTTC.

The rearrangement links TRBV7-2 to TRBJ1-1; no clear D. The CDR3 is 14 residues long. The V gene's germline CDR1 is SGHTA and CDR2 FQGNSA. V was cut by 1 base and J by 3 bases, with 9 bases left in between. The DNA of the CDR3 is TGTGCCAGCAGCTTAGTATACGGGGACACTGAAGCTTTCTTT. Amino acid sequence: CASSLVYGDTEAFF.